A selection of T cell receptor beta chains follows, all from one sample in a study of OX40 agonist ivuxolimab in advanced cancers. Libraries were prepared by immunoSEQ multiplex PCR; TCRdb keeps only in-frame clonotypes and omits some of them. The sample includes tens of thousands of clones, 90% to 95% of them seen just once. This material consisted of CD4+ or CD8+ T cells sorted from blood, taken in a trial of the OX40 agonist ivuxolimab. All receptors derive from an adult with an advanced solid tumor such as melanoma, head and neck, liver or kidney cancer. Each CDR3 is given with its conserved first and last residue. The order of the fields is clone size, J gene, D gene, V gene, CDR3 DNA, CDR3 protein. D genes are given only for firm matches. Clone size is stated in some rows and not others, as once, few, many or a class when expanded.

clone size: NA; J gene: TRBJ2-3; D gene: NA; V gene: TRBV5-6; CDR3 DNA: TGTGCCAGCAGCACCCCCCGGGACCGCAGCACAGATACGCAGTATTTT; CDR3 protein: CASSTPRDRSTDTQYF
clone size: NA; J gene: TRBJ2-3; D gene: TRBD2; V gene: TRBV4-3; CDR3 DNA: TGCGCCAGCAGCCCCCGACTAGCGGGAAACACAGATACGCAGTATTTT; CDR3 protein: CASSPRLAGNTDTQYF
clone size: NA; J gene: TRBJ2-7; D gene: NA; V gene: TRBV28; CDR3 DNA: TGTGCCAGCAGTTTAGGTCGGTACGAGCAGTACTTC; CDR3 protein: CASSLGRYEQYF
clone size: NA; J gene: TRBJ2-1; D gene: TRBD2; V gene: TRBV16; CDR3 DNA: TGTGCCAGCAGCCCAACTAGCGGGGGTGAGCAGTTCTTC; CDR3 protein: CASSPTSGGEQFF
clone size: NA; J gene: TRBJ1-1; D gene: NA; V gene: TRBV11-1; CDR3 DNA: TGTGCCAGCAGCCCTCTTGAGGATGAAGCTTTCTTT; CDR3 protein: CASSPLEDEAFF
clone size: NA; J gene: TRBJ2-1; D gene: NA; V gene: TRBV7-3; CDR3 DNA: TGTGCCAGCAGCATTGCCGGGACGGGGGCCTACAATGAGCAGTTCTTC; CDR3 protein: CASSIAGTGAYNEQFF
clone size: NA; J gene: TRBJ1-1; D gene: TRBD1; V gene: TRBV4-1; CDR3 DNA: TGCGCCAGCAGCCAATGGGACAGACTAGAGATTGCGAACACTGAAGCTTTCTTT; CDR3 protein: CASSQWDRLEIANTEAFF
clone size: NA; J gene: TRBJ2-7; D gene: NA; V gene: TRBV2; CDR3 DNA: TGTGCCAGCAGTGAGGGGGGCGAGCAGTACTTC; CDR3 protein: CASSEGGEQYF
clone size: NA; J gene: TRBJ2-1; D gene: NA; V gene: TRBV7-3; CDR3 DNA: TGTGCCAGCAGCAAGGACGGGTACAATGAGCAGTTCTTC; CDR3 protein: CASSKDGYNEQFF
clone size: few; J gene: TRBJ2-7; D gene: TRBD1; V gene: TRBV5-6; CDR3 DNA: TGTGCCAGCAGCTTTCGTAGGACAGGGGCATACGAGCAGTACTTC; CDR3 protein: CASSFRRTGAYEQYF
clone size: NA; J gene: TRBJ2-7; D gene: NA; V gene: TRBV30; CDR3 DNA: TGTGCCTGGAGTGTACCGGGCGTGACACACTACGAGCAGTACTTC; CDR3 protein: CAWSVPGVTHYEQYF
clone size: NA; J gene: TRBJ2-7; D gene: TRBD1; V gene: TRBV6-5; CDR3 DNA: TGTGCCAGCAGGGGACAGGGGATCAACGAGCAGTACTTC; CDR3 protein: CASRGQGINEQYF
clone size: NA; J gene: TRBJ1-5; D gene: NA; V gene: TRBV27; CDR3 DNA: TGTGCCAGCAGTTTTTCGGGGGAGCGGCAGCCCCAGCATTTT; CDR3 protein: CASSFSGERQPQHF
clone size: NA; J gene: TRBJ2-1; D gene: NA; V gene: TRBV7-2; CDR3 DNA: TGTGCCAGCAGCCTACACGGGACGGCGTTATACAATGAGCAGTTCTTC; CDR3 protein: CASSLHGTALYNEQFF
clone size: NA; J gene: TRBJ2-1; D gene: TRBD2; V gene: TRBV4-2; CDR3 DNA: TGTGCCAGCAGCCAAGAGGAGCTAGCGGGCAGTTCGGCGAGGGAGCAGTTCTTC; CDR3 protein: CASSQEELAGSSAREQFF
clone size: NA; J gene: TRBJ2-7; D gene: TRBD2; V gene: TRBV9; CDR3 DNA: TGTGCCAGCAGCGTGGGGACTAGCCTCCACGAGCAGTACTTC; CDR3 protein: CASSVGTSLHEQYF
clone size: NA; J gene: TRBJ2-3; D gene: TRBD2; V gene: TRBV2; CDR3 DNA: TGTGCCAGCAGTGCCCTGAGGGGAGCGGGAGAAACAGATACGCAGTATTTT; CDR3 protein: CASSALRGAGETDTQYF
clone size: NA; J gene: TRBJ1-2; D gene: NA; V gene: TRBV29-1; CDR3 DNA: TGCAGCGTTGAAGATGTTCGGGGCTACACCTTC; CDR3 protein: CSVEDVRGYTF
clone size: NA; J gene: TRBJ1-1; D gene: NA; V gene: TRBV30; CDR3 DNA: TGTGCCTGGAGTGTTCATCTAGGCACTGAAGCTTTCTTT; CDR3 protein: CAWSVHLGTEAFF
clone size: once; J gene: TRBJ2-7; D gene: TRBD1; V gene: TRBV7-8; CDR3 DNA: TGTGCCAGCACCCCCGGGACAGTCTACGAGCAGTACTTC; CDR3 protein: CASTPGTVYEQYF
clone size: NA; J gene: TRBJ2-1; D gene: TRBD2; V gene: TRBV11-1; CDR3 DNA: TGTGCCAGCAGCTTAGTTGCCGAGCGGGAGTTGGATGAGCAGTTCTTC; CDR3 protein: CASSLVAERELDEQFF
clone size: once; J gene: TRBJ1-2; D gene: NA; V gene: TRBV6-1; CDR3 DNA: TGTGCCAGCAGTGAACAGACGGAGGATAGAGCCTATGGCTACACCTTC; CDR3 protein: CASSEQTEDRAYGYTF
clone size: once; J gene: TRBJ1-2; D gene: NA; V gene: TRBV28; CDR3 DNA: TGTGCCAGCAGTTTTAGGACCGAGGGCTACACCTTC; CDR3 protein: CASSFRTEGYTF
clone size: NA; J gene: TRBJ1-2; D gene: NA; V gene: TRBV6-1; CDR3 DNA: TGTGCCAGCAGCCTTGACAGGTTAGCTAACTATGGCTACACCTTC; CDR3 protein: CASSLDRLANYGYTF
clone size: NA; J gene: TRBJ2-7; D gene: NA; V gene: TRBV9; CDR3 DNA: TGTGCCAGCAGCGTAGACCTCTCTCAAGCCGAGCAGTACTTC; CDR3 protein: CASSVDLSQAEQYF
clone size: NA; J gene: TRBJ1-2; D gene: NA; V gene: TRBV6-5; CDR3 DNA: TGTGCCAGCAGCCCCGGTGGTAACTATGGCTACACCTTC; CDR3 protein: CASSPGGNYGYTF
clone size: NA; J gene: TRBJ1-2; D gene: TRBD1; V gene: TRBV5-1; CDR3 DNA: TGCGCCAGCAGCTTAAATACTCGGGACAGGTTTAACTATGGCTACACCTTC; CDR3 protein: CASSLNTRDRFNYGYTF